The clone carrying this T cell receptor (beta chain) was counted once. The entry originates in a study of blood T cell repertoires in COVID-19. Study overall: Spain, Italy and the United States supplied samples that represented acute and convalescent COVID-19. Sample material is recorded as cDNA or gDNA derived from T cells, B-cell-depleted T cells, or PBMCs.

In the authors' methods: The assay estimated nucleated cells by amplifying reference gene primers. Clones were read by immunoSEQ multiplex PCR, and TCRdb kept only the in-frame ones, dropping some. V and J calls and clone size are given by that table; D and trimming were obtained from the DNA. The data contain more than 150,000 clones, around four fifths of them singletons. Germline CDR1 and CDR2: SGHKS and YYEKEE (reference sequence). V was shortened by 5 bases and J by 0 bases, with 18 bases between the two germline ends. The CDR3 loop spans 16 amino acids. Sequencing input: peripheral blood. This chain uses TRBV5-5 with TRBJ2-7; the D is unclear. The sequence was collected from a woman aged 40 to 50 with acute or convalescent COVID-19. The DNA for the CDR3 is TGTGCCAGCAGGGTTGCCCTCGATTCTAACTCCTACGAGCAGTACTTC. It is translated as CASRVALDSNSYEQYF.